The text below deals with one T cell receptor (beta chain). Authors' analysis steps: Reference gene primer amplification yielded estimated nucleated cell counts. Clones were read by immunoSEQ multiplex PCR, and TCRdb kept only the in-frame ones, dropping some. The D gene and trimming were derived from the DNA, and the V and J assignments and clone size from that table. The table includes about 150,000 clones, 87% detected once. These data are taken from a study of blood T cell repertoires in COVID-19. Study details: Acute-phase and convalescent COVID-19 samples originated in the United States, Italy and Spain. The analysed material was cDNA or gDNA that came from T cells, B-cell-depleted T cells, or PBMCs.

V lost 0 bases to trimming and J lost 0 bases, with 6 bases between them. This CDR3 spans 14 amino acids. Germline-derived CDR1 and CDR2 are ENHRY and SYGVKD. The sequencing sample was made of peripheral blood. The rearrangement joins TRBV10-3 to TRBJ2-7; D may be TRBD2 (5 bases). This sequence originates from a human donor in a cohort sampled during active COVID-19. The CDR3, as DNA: TGTGCCATCAGTGAGTCGGGAGACTCCTACGAGCAGTACTTC. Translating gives CAISESGDSYEQYF.